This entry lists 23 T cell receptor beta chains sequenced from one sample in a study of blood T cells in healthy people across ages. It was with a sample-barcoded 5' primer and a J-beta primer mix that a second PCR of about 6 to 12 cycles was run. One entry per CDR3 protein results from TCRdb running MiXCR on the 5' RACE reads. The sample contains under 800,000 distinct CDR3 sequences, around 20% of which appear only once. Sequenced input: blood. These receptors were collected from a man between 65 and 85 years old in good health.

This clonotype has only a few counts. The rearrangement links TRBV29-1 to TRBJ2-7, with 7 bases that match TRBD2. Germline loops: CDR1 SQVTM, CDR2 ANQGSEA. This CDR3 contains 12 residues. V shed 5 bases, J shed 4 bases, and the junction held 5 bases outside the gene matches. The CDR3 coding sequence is TGCAGCGTTCTGGGCGGGAGTTACGAGCAGTACTTC. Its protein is CSVLGGSYEQYF.

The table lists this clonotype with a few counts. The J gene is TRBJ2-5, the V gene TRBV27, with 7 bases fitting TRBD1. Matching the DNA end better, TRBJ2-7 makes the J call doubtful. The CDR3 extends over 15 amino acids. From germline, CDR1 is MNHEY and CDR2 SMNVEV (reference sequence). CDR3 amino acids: CASSLTGPSPYEQYF. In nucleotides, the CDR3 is TGTGCCAGCAGTTTGACAGGGCCTTCTCCCTACGAGCAGTACTTC.

The CDR3, as DNA: TGTGCCAGCAGTGAGGGGCAAGCGGTTAATGAGCAGTTCTTC. Translating it yields CASSEGQAVNEQFF. The chain recombines TRBV2 with TRBJ2-1; tentatively, D is TRBD1 or TRBD2 (5 bases each). V was cut by 3 bases and J by 7 bases, with 13 bases left in between. This CDR3 comprises 14 residues. Germline CDR1 and CDR2: SNHLY and FYNNEI.

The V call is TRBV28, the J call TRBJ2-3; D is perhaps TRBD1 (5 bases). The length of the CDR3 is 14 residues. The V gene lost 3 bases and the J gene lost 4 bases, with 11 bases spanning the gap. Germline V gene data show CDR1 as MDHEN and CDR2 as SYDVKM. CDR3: CASSLPEGADTQYF. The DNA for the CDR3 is TGTGCCAGCAGTTTGCCCGAAGGGGCAGATACGCAGTATTTT.

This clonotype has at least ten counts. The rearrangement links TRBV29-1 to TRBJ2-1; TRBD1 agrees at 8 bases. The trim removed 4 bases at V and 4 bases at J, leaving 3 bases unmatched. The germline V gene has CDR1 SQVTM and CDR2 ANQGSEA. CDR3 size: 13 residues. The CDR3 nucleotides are TGCAGCGTTGGGACAGGGCTTTACAATGAGCAGTTCTTC. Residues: CSVGTGLYNEQFF.

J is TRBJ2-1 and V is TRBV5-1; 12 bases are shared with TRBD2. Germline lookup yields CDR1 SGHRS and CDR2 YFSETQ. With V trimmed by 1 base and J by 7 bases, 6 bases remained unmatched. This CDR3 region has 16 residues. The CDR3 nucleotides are TGCGCCAGCAGCTTGCTTCTAGCGGGAGGGCGGAATGAGCAGTTCTTC. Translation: CASSLLLAGGRNEQFF.

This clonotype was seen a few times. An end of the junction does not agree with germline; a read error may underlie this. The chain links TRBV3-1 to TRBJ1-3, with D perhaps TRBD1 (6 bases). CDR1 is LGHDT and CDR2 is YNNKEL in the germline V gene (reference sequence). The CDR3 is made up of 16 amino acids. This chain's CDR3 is CAGSQDRGAGGNTIYF. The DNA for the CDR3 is TGTGCCGGCAGCCAAGATCGGGGGGCAGGTGGAAACACCATATATTTT.

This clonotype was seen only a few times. The CDR3 nucleotides are TGTGCCAGCTCACCAAGGGGCTCAGAGGAGCAGTACTTC. This gives the protein CASSPRGSEEQYF. The V gene is TRBV18, the J gene TRBJ2-7, with D possibly TRBD1 on 5 matching bases. V was trimmed by 2 bases and J by 7 bases, leaving 12 bases between them. This CDR3 is 13 amino acids long. CDR1 is KGHSH and CDR2 is LQKENI in the germline V gene.

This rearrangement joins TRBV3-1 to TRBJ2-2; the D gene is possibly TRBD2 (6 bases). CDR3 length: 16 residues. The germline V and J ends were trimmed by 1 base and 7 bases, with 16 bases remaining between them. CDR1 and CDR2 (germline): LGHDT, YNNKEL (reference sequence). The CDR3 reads CASSQVEGTGHGELFF. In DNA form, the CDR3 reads TGTGCCAGCAGCCAAGTGGAGGGAACGGGGCACGGGGAGCTGTTTTTT. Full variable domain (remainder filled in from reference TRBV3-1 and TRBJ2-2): DTAVSQTPKYLVTQMGNDKSIKCEQNLGHDTMYWYKQDSKKFLKIMFSYNNKELIINETVPNRFSPKSPDKAHLNLHINSLELGDSAVYFCASSQVEGTGHGELFFGEGSRLTVL.

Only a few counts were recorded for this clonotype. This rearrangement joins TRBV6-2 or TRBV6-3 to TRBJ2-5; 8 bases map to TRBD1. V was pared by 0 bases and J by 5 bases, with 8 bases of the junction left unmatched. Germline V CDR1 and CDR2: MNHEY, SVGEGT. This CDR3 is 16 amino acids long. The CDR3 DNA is TGTGCCAGCAGTTACTCGCGGGGACAGGTGGAGGAGACCCAGTACTTC. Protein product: CASSYSRGQVEETQYF.

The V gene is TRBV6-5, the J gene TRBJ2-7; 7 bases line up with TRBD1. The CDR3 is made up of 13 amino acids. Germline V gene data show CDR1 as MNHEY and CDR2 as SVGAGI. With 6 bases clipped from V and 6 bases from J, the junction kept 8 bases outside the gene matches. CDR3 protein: CASRTGNLFEQYF. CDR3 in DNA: TGTGCCAGCAGGACAGGGAATTTGTTCGAGCAGTACTTC.

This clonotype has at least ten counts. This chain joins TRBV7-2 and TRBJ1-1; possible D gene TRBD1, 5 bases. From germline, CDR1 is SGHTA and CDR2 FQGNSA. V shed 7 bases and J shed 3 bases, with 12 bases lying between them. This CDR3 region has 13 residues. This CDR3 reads CASTRDFDTEAFF. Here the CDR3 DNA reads TGTGCCAGCACCAGGGACTTCGACACTGAAGCTTTCTTT.

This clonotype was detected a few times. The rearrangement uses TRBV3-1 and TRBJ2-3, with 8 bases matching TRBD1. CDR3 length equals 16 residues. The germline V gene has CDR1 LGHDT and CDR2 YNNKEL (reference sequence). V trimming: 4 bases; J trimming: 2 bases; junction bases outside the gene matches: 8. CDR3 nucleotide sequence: TGTGCCAGCAGCCGCGCAGGGGGCGACTTCACAGATACGCAGTATTTT. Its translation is CASSRAGGDFTDTQYF.

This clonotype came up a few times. The CDR3 reads CASSPRDSAYNEQFF. CDR3 DNA: TGTGCCAGCAGCCCCCGGGACAGTGCCTACAATGAGCAGTTCTTC. V gene TRBV9 combines with J gene TRBJ2-1; 7 nucleotides agree with TRBD1. Trimming removed 4 bases from V and 2 bases from J; junction bases left unmatched: 6. CDR1 SGDLS and CDR2 YYNGEE come from the germline V gene. The CDR3 runs 15 residues. Together with reference TRBV9 and TRBJ2-1, the CDR3 gives the full variable domain: DSGVTQTPKHLITATGQRVTLRCSPRSGDLSVYWYQQSLDQGLQFLIQYYNGEERAKGNILERFSAQQFPDLHSELNLSSLELGDSALYFCASSPRDSAYNEQFFGPGTRLTVL.

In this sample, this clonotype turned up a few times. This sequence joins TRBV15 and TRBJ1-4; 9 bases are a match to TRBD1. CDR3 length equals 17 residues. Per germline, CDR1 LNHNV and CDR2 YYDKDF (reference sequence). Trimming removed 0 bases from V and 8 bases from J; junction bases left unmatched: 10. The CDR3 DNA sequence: TGTGCCACCAGCAGAGATGGACCGGGACAGGGAGACGAAAAACTGTTTTTT. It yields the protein CATSRDGPGQGDEKLFF.

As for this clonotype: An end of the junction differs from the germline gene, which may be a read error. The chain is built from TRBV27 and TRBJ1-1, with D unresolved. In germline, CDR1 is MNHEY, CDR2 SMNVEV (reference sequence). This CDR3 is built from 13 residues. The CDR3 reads CASSFDLNTEAFF. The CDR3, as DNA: TGCGCCAGCAGCTTCGATTTGAACACTGAAGCTTTCTTT.

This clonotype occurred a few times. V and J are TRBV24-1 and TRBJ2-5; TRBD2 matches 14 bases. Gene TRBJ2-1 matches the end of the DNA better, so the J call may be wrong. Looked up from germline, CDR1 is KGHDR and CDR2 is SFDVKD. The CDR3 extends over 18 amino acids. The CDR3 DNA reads TGTGCCACCAGTGATACCGGCGGGACTAGCGGGAGTCGAGGTGAGCAGTTCTTC. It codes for CATSDTGGTSGSRGEQFF.

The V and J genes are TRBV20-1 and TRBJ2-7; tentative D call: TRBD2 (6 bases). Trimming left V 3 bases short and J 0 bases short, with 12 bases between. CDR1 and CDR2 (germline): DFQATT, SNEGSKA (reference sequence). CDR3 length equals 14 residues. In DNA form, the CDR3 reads TGCAGTGCTAGTCGGGGAGGCGGCTCCTACGAGCAGTACTTC. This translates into CSASRGGGSYEQYF.

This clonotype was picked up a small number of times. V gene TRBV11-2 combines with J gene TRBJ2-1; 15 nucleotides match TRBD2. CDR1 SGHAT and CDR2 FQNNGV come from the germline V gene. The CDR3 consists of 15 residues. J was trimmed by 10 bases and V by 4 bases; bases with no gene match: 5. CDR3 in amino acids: CASSSRTSGRGEQFF. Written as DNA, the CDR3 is TGTGCCAGCAGCTCTCGGACTAGCGGGAGGGGAGAGCAGTTCTTC. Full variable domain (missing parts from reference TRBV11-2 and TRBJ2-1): EAGVAQSPRYKIIEKRQSVAFWCNPISGHATLYWYQQILGQGPKLLIQFQNNGVVDDSQLPKDRFSAERLKGVDSTLKIQPAKLEDSAVYLCASSSRTSGRGEQFFGPGTRLTVL.

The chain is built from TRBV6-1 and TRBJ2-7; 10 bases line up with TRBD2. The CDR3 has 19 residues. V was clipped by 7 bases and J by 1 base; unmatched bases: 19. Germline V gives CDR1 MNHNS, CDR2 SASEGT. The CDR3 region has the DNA TGTGCCAGCATCCGAGGGGCTAGCGGGAGTCTTTTTCGGTCCTACGAGCAGTACTTC. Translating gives CASIRGASGSLFRSYEQYF.

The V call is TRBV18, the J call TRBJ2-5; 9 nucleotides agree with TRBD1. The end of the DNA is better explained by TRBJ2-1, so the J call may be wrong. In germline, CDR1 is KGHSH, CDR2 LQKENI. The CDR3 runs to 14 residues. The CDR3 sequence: CASSPGQGLNEQFF. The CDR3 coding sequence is TGTGCCAGCTCCCCGGGACAGGGTCTCAATGAGCAGTTCTTC.

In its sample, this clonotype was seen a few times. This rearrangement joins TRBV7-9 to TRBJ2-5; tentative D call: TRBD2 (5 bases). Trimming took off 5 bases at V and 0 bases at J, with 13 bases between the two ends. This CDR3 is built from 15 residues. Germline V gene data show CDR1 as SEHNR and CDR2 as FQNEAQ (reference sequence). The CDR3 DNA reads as TGTGCCAGCAGCCTCGACGGGAAGTACCAAGAGACCCAGTACTTC. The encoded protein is CASSLDGKYQETQYF.

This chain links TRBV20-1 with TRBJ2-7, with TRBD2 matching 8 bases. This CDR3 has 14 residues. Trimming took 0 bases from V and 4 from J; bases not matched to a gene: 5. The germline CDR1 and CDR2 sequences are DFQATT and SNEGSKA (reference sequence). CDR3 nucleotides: TGCAGTGCTAGAGATTCAGGGACTAGGTACGAGCAGTACTTC. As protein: CSARDSGTRYEQYF.